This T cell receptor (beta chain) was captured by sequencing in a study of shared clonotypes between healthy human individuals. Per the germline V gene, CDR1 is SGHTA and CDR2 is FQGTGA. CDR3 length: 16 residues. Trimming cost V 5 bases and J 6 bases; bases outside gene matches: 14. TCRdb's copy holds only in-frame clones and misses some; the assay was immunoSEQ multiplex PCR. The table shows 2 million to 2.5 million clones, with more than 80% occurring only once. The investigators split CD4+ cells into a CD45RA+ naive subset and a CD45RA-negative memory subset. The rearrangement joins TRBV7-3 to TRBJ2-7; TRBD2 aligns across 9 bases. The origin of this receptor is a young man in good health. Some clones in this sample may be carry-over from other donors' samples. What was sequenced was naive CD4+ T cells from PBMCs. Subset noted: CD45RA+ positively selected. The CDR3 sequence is CASSPRGGAGAREQYF. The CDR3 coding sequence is TGTGCCAGCAGCCCCCGCGGGGGGGCGGGAGCTCGCGAGCAGTACTTC.